Sequencing of this TCR beta chain was carried out in a study of T cell responses to AZD1222 COVID-19 vaccine. Profiling relied on immunoSEQ multiplex PCR, and the TCRdb table lists in-frame clones only, not all of them. The sample carries 70,000 to 95,000 clones, 65% to 85% recorded once. This clone was counted only a few times. CDR3 size: 14 residues. Trimming took off 4 bases at V and 10 bases at J, with 14 bases between the two ends. Germline CDR1 and CDR2: KGHSH and LQKENI. This chain joins TRBV18 and TRBJ1-6, with D possibly being TRBD1 (5 bases). The receptor's source is an adult in good health. This specimen consisted of peripheral blood, obtained on day 0 of AZD1222 vaccination. The DNA of the CDR3 is TGTGCCAGCTCACGATCGGGGGAGAGGTCACCCCTCCACTTT. Translation gives CASSRSGERSPLHF.